The 13 T cell receptor beta chains listed next were all sequenced from one sample in a study of cytomegalovirus exposure and HLA in healthy donors. With 60 Vbeta and 13 Jbeta primers, the PCR was carried out. The repertoire was sequenced with immunoSEQ multiplex PCR; TCRdb's copy has only in-frame clones and lacks some. The table lists some 70,000 clones, with approximately 2.9% in the top ten. Sequences were obtained from PBMCs. Receptors were obtained from a man aged 35 to 55 in good health and CMV-seronegative.

The V and J genes are TRBV6-5 and TRBJ2-7; possibly TRBD1 for D (6 bases). CDR1 MNHEY and CDR2 SVGAGI come from the germline V gene. V was shortened by 0 bases and J by 6 bases, with 9 bases between the two germline ends. CDR3 length: 13 amino acids. CDR3 bases: TGTGCCAGCAGTTACTCTGTAGGGGGCGAGCAGTACTTC. As protein: CASSYSVGGEQYF.

The chain has TRBV7-8 and TRBJ1-6, with unresolved D. Trimming took off 1 base at V and 6 bases at J, with 7 bases between the two ends. Germline-derived CDR1 and CDR2 are SGHVS and FQNEAQ. There are 14 residues in the CDR3. The CDR3 region is CASSLGGSNSPLHF. The CDR3 bases are TGTGCCAGCAGCTTAGGTGGCAGTAATTCACCCCTCCACTTT.

The rearrangement joins TRBV30 to TRBJ1-6; TRBD1 agrees at 11 bases. The germline V gene has CDR1 GTSNPN and CDR2 SVGIG (reference sequence). There are 12 residues in the CDR3. The trim removed 8 bases at V and 9 bases at J, leaving 3 bases unmatched. The CDR3 reads CARGQGASPLHF. CDR3 bases: TGTGCCCGAGGACAGGGGGCTTCACCCCTCCACTTT.

J is TRBJ2-3 and V is TRBV11-2; the D is unclear. The CDR3 extends over 14 amino acids. V lost 0 bases and J lost 4, with 8 bases in between. The germline CDR1 and CDR2 sequences are SGHAT and FQNNGV. The CDR3 DNA reads TGTGCCAGCAGCTTAGAACTACTCGCAGATACGCAGTATTTT. Translation: CASSLELLADTQYF.

The rearrangement links TRBV19 to TRBJ2-1; D is perhaps TRBD1 (6 bases). Germline CDR1 LNHDA, CDR2 SQIVND (reference sequence). V shed 5 bases and J shed 12 bases, with 17 bases lying between them. This CDR3 is 13 amino acids long. The CDR3 coding sequence is TGTGCCAGTAGTGCTTTTCAGGGGTTAGGGCAGTTCTTC. This codes for CASSAFQGLGQFF.

V gene TRBV6-1 combines with J gene TRBJ2-1; 7 bases agree with TRBD1. V was clipped by 7 bases and J by 2 bases; unmatched bases: 5. The V gene's germline CDR1 is MNHNS and CDR2 SASEGT. CDR3 size: 14 residues. CDR3 protein: CASTPTGPYNEQFF. The CDR3 DNA is TGTGCCAGCACCCCGACAGGGCCCTACAATGAGCAGTTCTTC.

CDR3 loop: CASSLGGARNEQFF. In DNA form, the CDR3 reads TGTGCCAGCAGCTTGGGGGGGGCCAGGAATGAGCAGTTCTTC. V and J are TRBV7-8 and TRBJ2-1, with D tentatively TRBD2 (7 bases). CDR1 is SGHVS and CDR2 is FQNEAQ in the germline V gene. Trimming took 3 bases from V and 7 from J, leaving 13 bases between them. CDR3 size: 14 residues.

The chain uses TRBV19 and TRBJ2-2; D unresolved. The germline V gene encodes CDR1 LNHDA and CDR2 SQIVND (reference sequence). The CDR3 contains 17 residues. The V end lost 2 bases, the J end lost 3 bases, and 16 bases lay between the germline ends. CDR3 DNA: TGTGCCAGTAGTATAACGGCCCTAGTTAAAGACACCGGGGAGCTGTTTTTT. Amino acid sequence: CASSITALVKDTGELFF.

The gene calls are TRBV5-4 and TRBJ1-2; D is possibly TRBD1 (5 bases). This CDR3 is built from 15 residues. V was clipped by 4 bases and J by 8 bases, with 21 bases between them. CDR1 and CDR2 from the germline V gene are SGHNT and YYREEE (reference sequence). The DNA of the CDR3 is TGTGCCAGCAGCCTGAAAAGAGGTTTCGGGGGGGGCTACACCTTC. Translated, it gives CASSLKRGFGGGYTF.

The chain has TRBV28 and TRBJ1-4; 9 bases agree with TRBD1. The V segment lost 5 bases and the J segment 2 bases; nucleotides outside the gene matches: 6. Germline lookup yields CDR1 MDHEN and CDR2 SYDVKM. The CDR3 contains 16 residues. The CDR3 protein is CASSRGQGVTNEKLFF. The CDR3 bases are TGTGCCAGCAGTAGGGGACAGGGAGTCACTAATGAAAAACTGTTTTTT.

The CDR3 spells CASSQAIRDRVNEQFF. CDR3 nucleotides: TGCGCCAGCAGCCAAGCGATCCGGGACAGGGTGAATGAGCAGTTCTTC. V usage is TRBV4-1 and J usage is TRBJ2-1, with 9 positions matching TRBD1. J lost 7 bases, V lost 1 base, and 8 bases had no gene match. Per the germline V gene, CDR1 is MGHRA and CDR2 is YSYEKL. This CDR3 has 16 residues.

The chain recombines TRBV19 with TRBJ2-5, with D possibly matching TRBD2 (5 bases). The CDR3 has 11 amino acids. Between the trimmed V and J ends, which lost 7 bases and 5 bases, there was a span of 8 bases. CDR1 and CDR2 (germline): LNHDA, SQIVND (reference sequence). The CDR3 DNA follows: TGTGCCAGTACACTAGGGGAGACCCAGTACTTC. Protein sequence: CASTLGETQYF.

This sequence joins TRBV19 and TRBJ1-4; tentative D call: TRBD1 (5 bases). Germline CDR1 reads LNHDA; CDR2 reads SQIVND (reference sequence). The CDR3 has 15 amino acids. V gave up 5 bases and J gave up 8 bases, with 18 bases separating them. The CDR3 nucleotides read TGTGCCAGTAGTCCCTCATCGGGGGTGAGCGAAAAACTGTTTTTT. Its translation: CASSPSSGVSEKLFF.